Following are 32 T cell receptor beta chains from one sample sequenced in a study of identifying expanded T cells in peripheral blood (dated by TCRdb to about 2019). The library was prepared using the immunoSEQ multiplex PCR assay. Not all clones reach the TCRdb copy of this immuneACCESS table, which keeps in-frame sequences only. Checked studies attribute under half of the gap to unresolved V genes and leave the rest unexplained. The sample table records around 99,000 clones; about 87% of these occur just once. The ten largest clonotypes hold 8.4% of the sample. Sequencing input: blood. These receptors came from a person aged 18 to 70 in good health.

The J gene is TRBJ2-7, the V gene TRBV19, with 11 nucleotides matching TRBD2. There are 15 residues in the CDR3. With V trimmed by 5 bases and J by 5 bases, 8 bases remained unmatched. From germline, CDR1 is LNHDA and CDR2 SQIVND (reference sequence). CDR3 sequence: CASSLLAGATHEQYF. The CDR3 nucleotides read TGTGCCAGTAGTCTACTAGCGGGAGCTACCCACGAGCAGTACTTC.

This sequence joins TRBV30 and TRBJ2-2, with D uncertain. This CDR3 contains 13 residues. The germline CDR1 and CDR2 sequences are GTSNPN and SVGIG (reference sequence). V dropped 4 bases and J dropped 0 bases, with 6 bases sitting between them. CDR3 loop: CAWIPANTGELFF. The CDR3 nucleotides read TGTGCCTGGATCCCAGCGAACACCGGGGAGCTGTTTTTT.

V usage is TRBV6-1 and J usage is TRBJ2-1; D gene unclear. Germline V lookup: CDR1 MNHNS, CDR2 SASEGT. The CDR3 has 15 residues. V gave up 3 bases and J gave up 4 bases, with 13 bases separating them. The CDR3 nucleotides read TGTGCCAGCAGTGACAATGTAGGGTATTACAATGAGCAGTTCTTC. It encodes CASSDNVGYYNEQFF.

DNA of the CDR3: TGTGCCCCGGAGGTCGGGCGGGGGGCCAACACCGGGGAGCTGTTTTTT. It yields the protein CAPEVGRGANTGELFF. The chain joins TRBV7-9 to TRBJ2-2; 8 nucleotides agree with TRBD2. After removal of 11 bases from V and 2 bases from J, the junction contained 13 bases not matched to a gene. The CDR3 consists of 16 residues. Germline CDR1 and CDR2: SEHNR and FQNEAQ (reference sequence).

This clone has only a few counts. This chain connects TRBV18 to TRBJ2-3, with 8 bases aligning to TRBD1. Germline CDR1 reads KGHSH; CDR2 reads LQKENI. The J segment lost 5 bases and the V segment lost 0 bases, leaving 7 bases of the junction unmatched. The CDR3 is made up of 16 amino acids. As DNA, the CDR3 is TGTGCCAGCTCACCACCGGGGACAGGAAAGGGAGATACGCAGTATTTT. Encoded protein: CASSPPGTGKGDTQYF.

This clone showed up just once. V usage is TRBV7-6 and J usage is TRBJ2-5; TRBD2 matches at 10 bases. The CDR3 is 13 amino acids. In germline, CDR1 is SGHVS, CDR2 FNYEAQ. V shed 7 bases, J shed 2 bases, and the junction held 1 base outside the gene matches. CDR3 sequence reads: CASTLAGQETQYF. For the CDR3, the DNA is TGTGCCAGCACACTAGCGGGACAAGAGACCCAGTACTTC.

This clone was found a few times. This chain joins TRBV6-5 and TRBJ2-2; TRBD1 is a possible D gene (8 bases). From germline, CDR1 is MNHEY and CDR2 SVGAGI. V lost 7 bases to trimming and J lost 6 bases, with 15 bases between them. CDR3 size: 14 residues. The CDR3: CASMRTGRAGELFF. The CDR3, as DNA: TGTGCCAGCATGCGGACAGGGAGGGCCGGGGAGCTGTTTTTT.

The CDR3, as DNA: TGTGCCAGCAGTGAACGAGTCGGGAGGGACTATGGCTACACCTTC. Encoded protein: CASSERVGRDYGYTF. This chain uses TRBV6-1 with TRBJ1-2; D is unresolved. The V end lost 2 bases, the J end lost 3 bases, and 13 bases lay between the germline ends. There are 15 residues in the CDR3. CDR1 is MNHNS and CDR2 is SASEGT in the germline V gene.

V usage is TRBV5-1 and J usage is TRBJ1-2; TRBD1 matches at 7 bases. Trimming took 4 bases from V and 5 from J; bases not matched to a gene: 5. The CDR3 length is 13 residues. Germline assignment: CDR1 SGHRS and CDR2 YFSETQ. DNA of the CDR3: TGCGCCAGCAGCCGCGACAGGGTTTATGGCTACACCTTC. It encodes CASSRDRVYGYTF.

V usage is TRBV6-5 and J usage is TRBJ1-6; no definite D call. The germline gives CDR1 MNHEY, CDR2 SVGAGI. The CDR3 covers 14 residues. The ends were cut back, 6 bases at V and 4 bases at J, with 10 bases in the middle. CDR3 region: CASRFGQYNSPLHF. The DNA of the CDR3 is TGTGCCAGCAGATTTGGCCAGTATAATTCACCCCTCCACTTT.

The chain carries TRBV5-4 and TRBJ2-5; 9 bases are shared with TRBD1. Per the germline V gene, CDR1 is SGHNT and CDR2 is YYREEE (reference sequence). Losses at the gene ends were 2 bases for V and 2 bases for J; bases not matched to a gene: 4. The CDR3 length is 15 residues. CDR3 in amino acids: CASSLDRGLQETQYF. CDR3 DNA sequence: TGTGCCAGCAGCTTAGACAGGGGGTTGCAAGAGACCCAGTACTTC. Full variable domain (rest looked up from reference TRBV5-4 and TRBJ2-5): ETGVTQSPTHLIKTRGQQVTLRCSSQSGHNTVSWYQQALGQGPQFIFQYYREEENGRGNFPPRFSGLQFPNYSSELNVNALELDDSALYLCASSLDRGLQETQYFGPGTRLLVL.

CDR3 DNA sequence: TGTGCCAGCAGCTTGCACGTGAGCTCCTACGAGCAGTACTTC. Protein sequence: CASSLHVSSYEQYF. This chain uses TRBV5-5 with TRBJ2-7; no clear D gene. Between the trimmed V and J ends, which lost 1 base and 0 bases, there was a span of 8 bases. CDR3 size: 14 residues. CDR1 is SGHKS, CDR2 YYEKEE, per germline (reference sequence).

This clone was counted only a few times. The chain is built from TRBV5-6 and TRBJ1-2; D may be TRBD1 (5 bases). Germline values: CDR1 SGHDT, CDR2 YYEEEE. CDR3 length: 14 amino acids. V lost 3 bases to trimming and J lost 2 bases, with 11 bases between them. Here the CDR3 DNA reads TGTGCCAGCAGCTACGGGACGGCCAACTATGGCTACACCTTC. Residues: CASSYGTANYGYTF. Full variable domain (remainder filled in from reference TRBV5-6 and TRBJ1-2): DAGVTQSPTHLIKTRGQQVTLRCSPKSGHDTVSWYQQALGQGPQFIFQYYEEEERQRGNFPDRFSGHQFPNYSSELNVNALLLGDSALYLCASSYGTANYGYTFGSGTRLTVV.

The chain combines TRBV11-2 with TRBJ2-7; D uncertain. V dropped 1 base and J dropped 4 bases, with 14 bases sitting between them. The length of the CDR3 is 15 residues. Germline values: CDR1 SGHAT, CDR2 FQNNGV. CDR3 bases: TGTGCCAGCAGCTTAGTGGACGTCACGAAATACGAGCAGTACTTC. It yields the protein CASSLVDVTKYEQYF.

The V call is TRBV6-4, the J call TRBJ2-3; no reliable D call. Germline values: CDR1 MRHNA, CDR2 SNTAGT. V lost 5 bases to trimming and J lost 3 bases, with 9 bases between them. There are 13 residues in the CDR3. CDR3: CASSPEPTDTQYF. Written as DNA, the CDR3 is TGTGCCAGCAGTCCGGAGCCAACAGATACGCAGTATTTT.

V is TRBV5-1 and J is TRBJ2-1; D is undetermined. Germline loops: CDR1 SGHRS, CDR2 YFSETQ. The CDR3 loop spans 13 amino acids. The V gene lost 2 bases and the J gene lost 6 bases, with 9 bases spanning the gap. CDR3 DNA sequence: TGCGCCAGCAGCTTCCCTCCCATCAATGAGCAGTTCTTC. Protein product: CASSFPPINEQFF. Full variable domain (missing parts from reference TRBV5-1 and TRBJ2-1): KAGVTQTPRYLIKTRGQQVTLSCSPISGHRSVSWYQQTPGQGLQFLFEYFSETQRNKGNFPGRFSGRQFSNSRSEMNVSTLELGDSALYLCASSFPPINEQFFGPGTRLTVL.

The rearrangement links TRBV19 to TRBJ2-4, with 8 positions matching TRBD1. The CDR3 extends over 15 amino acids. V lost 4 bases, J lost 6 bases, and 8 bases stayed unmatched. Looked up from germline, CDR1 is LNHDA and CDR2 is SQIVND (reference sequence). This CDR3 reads CASSTPQGAVNIQYF. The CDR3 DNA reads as TGTGCCAGTAGTACCCCCCAGGGGGCAGTAAACATTCAGTACTTC.

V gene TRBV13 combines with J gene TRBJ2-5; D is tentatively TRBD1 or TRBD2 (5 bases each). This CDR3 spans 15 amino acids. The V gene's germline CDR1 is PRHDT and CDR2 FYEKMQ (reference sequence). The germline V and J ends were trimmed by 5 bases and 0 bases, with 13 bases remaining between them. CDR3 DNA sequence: TGTGCCAGCAGCATCACGGGACCATACCAAGAGACCCAGTACTTC. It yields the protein CASSITGPYQETQYF.

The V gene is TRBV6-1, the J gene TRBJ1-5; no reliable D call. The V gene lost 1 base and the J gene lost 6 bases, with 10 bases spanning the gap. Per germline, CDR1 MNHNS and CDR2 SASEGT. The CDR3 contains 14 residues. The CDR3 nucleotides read TGTGCCAGCAGTGAAGTTACTAGGGCTCAGCCCCAGCATTTT. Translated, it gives CASSEVTRAQPQHF.

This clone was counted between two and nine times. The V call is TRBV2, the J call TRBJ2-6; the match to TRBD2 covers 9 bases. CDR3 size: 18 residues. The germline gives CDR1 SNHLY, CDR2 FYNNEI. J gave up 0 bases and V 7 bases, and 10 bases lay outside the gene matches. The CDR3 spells CASKEVAGDSSGANVLTF. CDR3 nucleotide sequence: TGTGCCAGCAAGGAAGTAGCGGGGGACTCCTCTGGGGCCAACGTCCTGACTTTC.

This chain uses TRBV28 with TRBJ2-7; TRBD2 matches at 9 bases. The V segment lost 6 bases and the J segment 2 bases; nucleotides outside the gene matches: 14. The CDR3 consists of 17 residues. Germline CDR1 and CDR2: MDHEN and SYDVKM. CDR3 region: CASRSTAGTSSPYEQYF. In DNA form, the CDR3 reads TGTGCCAGCAGGTCAACCGCCGGGACTAGCAGTCCCTACGAGCAGTACTTC. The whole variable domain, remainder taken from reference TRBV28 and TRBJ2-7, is DVKVTQSSRYLVKRTGEKVFLECVQDMDHENMFWYRQDPGLGLRLIYFSYDVKMKEKGDIPEGYSVSREKKERFSLILESASTNQTSMYLCASRSTAGTSSPYEQYFGPGTRLTVT.

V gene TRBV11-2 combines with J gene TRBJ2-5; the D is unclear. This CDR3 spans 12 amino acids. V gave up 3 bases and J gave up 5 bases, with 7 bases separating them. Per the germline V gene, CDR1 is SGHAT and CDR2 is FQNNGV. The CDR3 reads CASSLIRETQYF. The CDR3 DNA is TGTGCCAGCAGCTTGATAAGGGAGACCCAGTACTTC.

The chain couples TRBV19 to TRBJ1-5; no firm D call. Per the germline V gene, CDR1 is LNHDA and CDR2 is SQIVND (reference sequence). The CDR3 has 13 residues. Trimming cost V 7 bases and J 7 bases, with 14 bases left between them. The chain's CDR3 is CASNEGVGQPQHF. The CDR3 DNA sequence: TGTGCCAGTAACGAAGGCGTTGGGCAGCCCCAGCATTTT.

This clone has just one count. Written as DNA, the CDR3 is TGTGCCAGCAGTTTGTCGAGGGATACGCAGTATTTT. Its translation: CASSLSRDTQYF. The chain couples TRBV28 to TRBJ2-3, with D uncertain. This CDR3 comprises 12 residues. CDR1 is MDHEN, CDR2 SYDVKM, per germline. The V end was cut by 3 bases, the J end by 6 bases, with 7 bases between.

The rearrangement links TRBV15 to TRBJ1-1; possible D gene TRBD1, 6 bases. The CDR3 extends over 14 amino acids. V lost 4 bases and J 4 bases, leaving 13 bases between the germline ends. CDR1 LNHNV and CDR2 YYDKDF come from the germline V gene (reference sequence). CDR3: CATSKGHDITEAFF. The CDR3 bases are TGTGCCACCAGCAAGGGACATGACATCACTGAAGCTTTCTTT.

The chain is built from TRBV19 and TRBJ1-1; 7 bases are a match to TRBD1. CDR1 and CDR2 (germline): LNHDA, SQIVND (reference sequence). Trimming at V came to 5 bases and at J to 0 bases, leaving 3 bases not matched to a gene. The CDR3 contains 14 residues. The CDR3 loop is CASSPGQMNTEAFF. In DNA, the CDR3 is TGTGCCAGTAGTCCGGGACAGATGAACACTGAAGCTTTCTTT. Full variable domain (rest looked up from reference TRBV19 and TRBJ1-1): DGGITQSPKYLFRKEGQNVTLSCEQNLNHDAMYWYRQDPGQGLRLIYYSQIVNDFQKGDIAEGYSVSREKKESFPLTVTSAQKNPTAFYLCASSPGQMNTEAFFGQGTRLTVV.

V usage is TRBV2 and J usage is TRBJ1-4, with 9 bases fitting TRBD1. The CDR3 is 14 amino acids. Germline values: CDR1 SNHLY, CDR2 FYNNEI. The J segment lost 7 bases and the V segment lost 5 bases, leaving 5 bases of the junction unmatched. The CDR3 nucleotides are TGTGCCAGCAGTACAGGGGGCGCCGGTGAAAAACTGTTTTTT. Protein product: CASSTGGAGEKLFF.

CDR3 nucleotide sequence: TGTGCCAGCAGATACACCTGGGGACGGACTAATGAAAAACTGTTTTTT. Encoded protein: CASRYTWGRTNEKLFF. This chain connects TRBV28 to TRBJ1-4; tentatively, D is TRBD1 (5 bases). The V gene's germline CDR1 is MDHEN and CDR2 SYDVKM. The CDR3 loop spans 16 amino acids. The V end was cut by 6 bases, the J end by 2 bases, with 16 bases between.

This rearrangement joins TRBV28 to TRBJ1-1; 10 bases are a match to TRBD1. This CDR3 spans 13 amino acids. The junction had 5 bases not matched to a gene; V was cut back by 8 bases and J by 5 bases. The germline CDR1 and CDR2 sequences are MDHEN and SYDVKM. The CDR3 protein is CASRGQGKTEAFF. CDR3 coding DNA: TGTGCCAGCCGGGGACAGGGGAAAACTGAAGCTTTCTTT.

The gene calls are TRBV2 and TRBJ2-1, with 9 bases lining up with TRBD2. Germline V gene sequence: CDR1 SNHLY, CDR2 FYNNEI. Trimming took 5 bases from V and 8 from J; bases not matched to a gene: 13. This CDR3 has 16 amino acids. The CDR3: CASSLLAGVLGDEQFF. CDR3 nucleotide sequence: TGTGCCAGCAGTCTTTTAGCGGGAGTCCTCGGGGATGAGCAGTTCTTC.

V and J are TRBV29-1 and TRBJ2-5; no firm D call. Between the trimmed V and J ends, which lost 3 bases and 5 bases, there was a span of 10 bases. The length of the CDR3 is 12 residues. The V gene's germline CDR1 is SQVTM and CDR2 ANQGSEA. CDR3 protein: CSVEPVSETQYF. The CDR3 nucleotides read TGCAGCGTTGAGCCGGTTTCGGAGACCCAGTACTTC.

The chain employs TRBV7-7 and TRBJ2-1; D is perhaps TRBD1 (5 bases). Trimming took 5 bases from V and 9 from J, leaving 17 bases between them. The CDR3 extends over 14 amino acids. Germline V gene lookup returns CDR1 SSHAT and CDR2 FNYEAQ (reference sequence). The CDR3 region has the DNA TGTGCCAGCAGCCCCTTAGGTCAGGGAAGTGAGCAGTTCTTC. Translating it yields CASSPLGQGSEQFF.